The text below deals with one T cell receptor (beta chain). This sample is part of a study of CD8+CD57+ T cells in acquired aplastic anemia. The germline CDR1 and CDR2 sequences are ENHRY and SYGVKD. The CDR3 sequence is 14 residues long. V was pared by 6 bases and J by 2 bases, with 13 bases between. Genomic DNA provided the template from which TCR beta VDJ and CDR3 profiles were obtained. TCRdb re-called the reads through MiXCR, storing one row per CDR3 protein. The sample includes under 200,000 distinct CDR3 sequences, roughly 48% of them seen just once. By flow cytometry, patients selected for sequencing had shown an expansion of CD8+CD57+ cells. Blood samples were obtained from patients who had received no prior therapy.

V and J are TRBV10-3 and TRBJ1-1; maybe TRBD1 (6 bases). Sequenced input: sorted CD4+, CD8+, or CD8+CD57+ T cells (not recorded which) from PBMCs. The TCR was taken from a human donor with aplastic anemia. CDR3 sequence (DNA): TGTGCCATCAGAGCCGGGGGCCTAAACACTGAAGCTTTCTTT. This codes for CAIRAGGLNTEAFF.